Listed here are 27 T cell receptor beta chains from one sample, sequenced in a study of T cell repertoires in cytomegalovirus infection. For these receptors, no antigen is known. TCRdb reprocessed the reads with MiXCR, giving one entry per CDR3 protein. The sample has 900,000 to 950,000 distinct CDR3 sequences; approximately 31% are singletons. This material consisted of cultured CD8+ T cells from PBMCs, taken from culture after CMV antigen stimulation. Receptors were obtained from a human donor in good health (CMV status not recorded). Some clones in this sample may be carry-over from other donors' samples.

As regards this clonotype: The junction and the germline gene differ at one end; a read error may be behind it. The chain recombines TRBV7-7 with TRBJ2-1; D may correspond to TRBD1 or TRBD2 (5 bases each). This CDR3 contains 15 residues. Germline V gene data show CDR1 as SSHAT and CDR2 as FNYEAQ (reference sequence). CDR3 coding DNA: TGTGCTAGCAGCGCCGGGACCGTCTCCTACAATGAGCAGTTCTTC. As protein: CASSAGTVSYNEQFF.

Notes on this clonotype: Compared with germline, one end of the junction differs, possibly owing to a read error. The chain combines TRBV7-2 with TRBJ2-1; D possibly matches TRBD1 or TRBD2 (5 bases each). CDR1 is SGHTA, CDR2 FQGNSA, per germline. The CDR3 is made up of 15 amino acids. The CDR3 bases are TGTGTCAGCGCCCCGGGACCCTTAACAGTACATGAGCAGTTCTTC. This translates into CVSAPGPLTVHEQFF.

A remark on this clonotype: A much larger clone sits a single nucleotide away, making a read error possible. CDR3: CASSYTRQDTEKLFF. The CDR3 DNA sequence: TGTGCCAGCAGCTATACTCGACAGGACACTGAAAAACTGTTTTTT. The V and J genes are TRBV7-2 and TRBJ1-4; the D gene is possibly TRBD1 (6 bases). Germline V gene sequence: CDR1 SGHTA, CDR2 FQGNSA. Trimming left V 4 bases short and J 7 bases short, with 16 bases between. The CDR3 consists of 15 residues.

The chain combines TRBV2 with TRBJ2-7; D remains unclear. CDR1 and CDR2 from the germline V gene are SNHLY and FYNNEI. With 7 bases removed from V and 0 bases from J, the gap between germline ends came to 7 bases. The CDR3 runs to 12 residues. The CDR3 is CASILSSYEQYF. As DNA, the CDR3 is TGTGCCAGCATCCTAAGCTCCTACGAGCAGTACTTC.

This chain joins TRBV6-6 and TRBJ2-2; the D gene could be TRBD1 or TRBD2 (5 bases each). The CDR3 runs 16 residues. CDR1 is MNHNY and CDR2 is SVGAGI in the germline V gene (reference sequence). The germline V and J ends were trimmed by 5 bases and 4 bases, with 17 bases remaining between them. CDR3 protein: CASSVRSGRSTGELFF. The CDR3 bases are TGTGCCAGCAGTGTACGCTCGGGACGGAGCACCGGGGAGCTGTTTTTT.

This chain links TRBV9 with TRBJ2-5; D is perhaps TRBD1 or TRBD2 (6 bases each). The CDR3 has 15 residues. Deletions cut 0 bases from V and 1 base from J, with 10 bases between. The germline CDR1 and CDR2 sequences are SGDLS and YYNGEE. CDR3 DNA: TGTGCCAGCAGCGTAGCGGGGGCAATCCAAGAGACCCAGTACTTC. Translating gives CASSVAGAIQETQYF.

The DNA for the CDR3 is TGTGCCAGCAGTATACAGGGTGGCAGCTACGAGCAGTACGTC. This gives the protein CASSIQGGSYEQYV. V is TRBV6-1 and J is TRBJ2-7; a weak D match, TRBD1 (6 bases). The CDR3 spans 14 residues. CDR1 is MNHNS and CDR2 is SASEGT in the germline V gene. V was trimmed by 5 bases and J by 3 bases, leaving 14 bases between them.

The sample holds a few counts of this clonotype. The chain has TRBV29-1 and TRBJ2-5; D unresolved. Looked up from germline, CDR1 is SQVTM and CDR2 is ANQGSEA. V lost 5 bases to trimming and J lost 4 bases, with 23 bases between them. CDR3 length: 16 residues. The CDR3 loop reads CSVSTEQNTGGETQYF. CDR3 DNA sequence: TGCAGCGTTTCGACCGAACAGAACACTGGCGGAGAGACCCAGTACTTC.

The chain links TRBV2 to TRBJ1-1, with D possibly matching TRBD1 (6 bases). This CDR3 has 14 amino acids. Trimming pared 7 bases from V and 6 bases from J, leaving 18 bases between. Germline CDR1 SNHLY, CDR2 FYNNEI. The CDR3 protein is CASNPGGGNAEAFF. The CDR3 DNA sequence: TGTGCCAGCAATCCCGGGGGCGGAAACGCTGAAGCTTTCTTT.

The DNA for the CDR3 is TGCAGTGCTAGACTTATACAGGGAGCCACCACTGAAGCTTTCTTT. It specifies CSARLIQGATTEAFF. This chain joins TRBV20-1 and TRBJ1-1; weak D call: TRBD1 (6 bases). V lost 2 bases, J lost 4 bases, and 17 bases lay in between. Germline V CDR1 and CDR2: DFQATT, SNEGSKA (reference sequence). The CDR3 is 15 residues long.

This chain uses TRBV10-3 with TRBJ1-2, with TRBD1 matching 7 bases. Germline V CDR1 and CDR2: ENHRY, SYGVKD. The V segment lost 5 bases and the J segment 2 bases; nucleotides outside the gene matches: 17. The CDR3 sequence is 18 residues long. The CDR3 loop is CAISNYKTGRDSNYGYTF. The DNA for the CDR3 is TGTGCCATCAGTAACTACAAGACAGGGAGGGACTCGAACTATGGCTACACCTTC.

The chain couples TRBV2 to TRBJ2-3; possibly TRBD2 for D (6 bases). The CDR3 consists of 14 residues. V shed 4 bases and J shed 9 bases, with 17 bases lying between them. Looked up from germline, CDR1 is SNHLY and CDR2 is FYNNEI. CDR3: CASSGLVGDGTQYF. In DNA form, the CDR3 reads TGTGCCAGCAGTGGACTAGTGGGGGATGGGACGCAGTATTTT.

The chain couples TRBV18 to TRBJ1-2; TRBD1 is a possible D gene (6 bases). Germline CDR1 is KGHSH and CDR2 is LQKENI. The CDR3 runs 16 residues. Trimming cost V 3 bases and J 4 bases, with 18 bases left between them. In nucleotides, the CDR3 is TGTGCCAGCTCACCTCCCCGGACAGAGACCTTCTATGGCTACACCTTC. Translated, it gives CASSPPRTETFYGYTF.

The chain combines TRBV7-6 with TRBJ2-1; D could derive from TRBD1 or TRBD2 (5 bases each). CDR1 is SGHVS and CDR2 is FNYEAQ in the germline V gene. V was cut by 5 bases and J by 8 bases, with 16 bases left in between. CDR3 size: 14 residues. The CDR3 coding sequence is TGTGCCAGCAGCGGGGCCGGGATAGGGCATGAGCAGTTCTTC. Translation gives CASSGAGIGHEQFF.

The chain combines TRBV20-1 with TRBJ1-6; possible D gene TRBD1, 5 bases. This CDR3 comprises 16 residues. Germline CDR1 DFQATT, CDR2 SNEGSKA (reference sequence). V was cut by 5 bases and J by 3 bases, with 17 bases left in between. CDR3 region: CSAVFREALYNSPLHF. DNA for the CDR3: TGCAGTGCTGTCTTCAGGGAGGCCCTCTATAATTCACCCCTCCACTTT.

The chain couples TRBV4-1 to TRBJ1-2; 11 bases match TRBD1. Germline assignment: CDR1 MGHRA and CDR2 YSYEKL. The CDR3 consists of 15 residues. V shed 2 bases and J 3 bases; nucleotides not matched to a gene: 2. CDR3 loop: CASSQRGQGDYGYTF. The CDR3 DNA reads TGCGCCAGCAGCCAAAGGGGACAGGGGGACTATGGCTACACCTTC.

J is TRBJ2-6 and V is TRBV28; D is unclear. Germline lookup yields CDR1 MDHEN and CDR2 SYDVKM. CDR3 length: 16 amino acids. V gave up 5 bases and J gave up 0 bases, with 11 bases separating them. This CDR3 is CASSPIVSSGANVLTF. The CDR3 DNA reads TGTGCCAGCAGTCCGATCGTGAGCTCTGGGGCCAACGTCCTGACTTTC.

This clonotype was observed at least ten times. The chain couples TRBV7-8 to TRBJ1-1; no reliable D call. The CDR3 covers 13 residues. Germline CDR1 is SGHVS and CDR2 is FQNEAQ. Trimming removed 3 bases from V and 2 bases from J, with 7 bases in between. The CDR3 DNA reads TGTGCCAGCAGCTTCGGGATTAACACTGAAGCTTTCTTT. It is translated as CASSFGINTEAFF.

Of note for this clonotype: Sequence at one end of the junction differs from germline and may be a read error. This chain joins TRBV7-6 and TRBJ2-6; D may be TRBD1 (6 bases). The germline CDR1 and CDR2 sequences are SGHVS and FNYEAQ. This CDR3 has 14 amino acids. The CDR3 region is CASSPATGTNVLTF. The CDR3 bases are TGTGCTAGCAGCCCTGCCACAGGGACCAACGTCCTGACTTTC. Looking up the rest from reference TRBV7-6 and TRBJ2-6 gives the full variable domain: GAGVSQSPRYKVTKRGQDVALRCDPISGHVSLYWYRQALGQGPEFLTYFNYEAQQDKSGLPNDRFSAERPEGSISTLTIQRTEQRDSAMYRCASSPATGTNVLTFGAGSRLTVL.

This clonotype was detected a few times. This chain links TRBV7-9 with TRBJ2-1; 9 nucleotides match TRBD1. After removal of 8 bases from V and 9 bases from J, the junction contained 5 bases not matched to a gene. Germline loops: CDR1 SEHNR, CDR2 FQNEAQ (reference sequence). This CDR3 is built from 12 residues. CDR3 DNA sequence: TGTGCCAGCTACGGACAGGGGAGTGAGCAGTTCTTC. Its translation: CASYGQGSEQFF.

The chain recombines TRBV2 with TRBJ2-7; 7 bases align to TRBD1. V trimming: 3 bases; J trimming: 4 bases; junction bases outside the gene matches: 3. Germline values: CDR1 SNHLY, CDR2 FYNNEI. The CDR3 is 13 amino acids. The CDR3 here is CASSEQDRYEQYV. The CDR3 nucleotides are TGTGCCAGCAGTGAGCAGGACAGGTACGAGCAGTACGTC.

This clonotype was picked up a small number of times. The chain is built from TRBV27 and TRBJ1-5; 7 bases fit TRBD1. There are 17 residues in the CDR3. The V and J ends lost 5 bases and 2 bases, in that order; junction bases with no gene match: 12. Germline CDR1 and CDR2: MNHEY and SMNVEV (reference sequence). The DNA of the CDR3 is TGTGCCAGCAGTCCCTTGACAGGGTTACATCGCAATCAGCCCCAGCATTTT. Amino acids: CASSPLTGLHRNQPQHF.

This clonotype appeared many times. The chain has TRBV4-2 and TRBJ2-3; possibly TRBD1 or TRBD2 for D (5 bases each). Trimming left V 2 bases short and J 6 bases short, with 15 bases between. Germline CDR1 reads LGHNA; CDR2 reads YNFKEQ. The CDR3 sequence is 15 residues long. CDR3 nucleotide sequence: TGTGCCAGCAGCCAAAGCTACGGGGACCTTGATACGCAGTATTTT. It yields the protein CASSQSYGDLDTQYF.

This clonotype came up a few times. The CDR3 DNA is TGTGCCAGCAGGGCGGACAGGGGTTCTAGTGACGAGCAGTACTTC. It codes for CASRADRGSSDEQYF. J is TRBJ2-7 and V is TRBV6-1; 9 bases line up with TRBD1. Germline V gene sequence: CDR1 MNHNS, CDR2 SASEGT. The CDR3 totals 15 residues. Trimming cost V 6 bases and J 5 bases; bases outside gene matches: 11.

There are many counts of this clonotype. The chain combines TRBV7-8 with TRBJ2-7; TRBD2 might be the D (6 bases). The germline V gene encodes CDR1 SGHVS and CDR2 FQNEAQ. The CDR3 consists of 12 residues. Between the trimmed V and J ends, which lost 3 bases and 6 bases, there was a span of 9 bases. CDR3 in amino acids: CASSFLGGEQYV. CDR3 coding DNA: TGTGCCAGCAGCTTCCTCGGGGGCGAGCAGTACGTC.

The table lists this clonotype with a few counts. The V call is TRBV7-2, the J call TRBJ1-2; 7 nucleotides match TRBD1. Germline V lookup: CDR1 SGHTA, CDR2 FQGNSA. The J segment lost 8 bases and the V segment lost 5 bases, leaving 14 bases of the junction unmatched. The length of the CDR3 is 15 residues. The CDR3 nucleotides are TGTGCCAGCAGCCCCAACAGGGGTTATTCAGAGGGCTACACCTTC. Protein sequence: CASSPNRGYSEGYTF.

In its sample, this clonotype was seen once. For the CDR3, the DNA is TGCAGTGCTAGAGATGTAGGGTGGGAGCTGTTTTTT. The encoded protein is CSARDVGWELFF. The rearrangement links TRBV20-1 to TRBJ2-2; D not resolved. The CDR3 covers 12 residues. Germline loops: CDR1 DFQATT, CDR2 SNEGSKA (reference sequence). V dropped 0 bases and J dropped 9 bases, with 8 bases sitting between them.